The 27 T cell receptor beta chains below were found in one sample sequenced in a study of T cells in Graves' hyperthyroidism and ophthalmopathy. It was RNA transcripts that yielded the amplified TCR beta CDR3 regions. The TCR CDR3 was amplified in a first-round RT-PCR using the HTBI primer set. TCRdb independently ran MiXCR on the multiplex PCR reads; one entry per CDR3 protein. The repertoire holds around 620,000 distinct CDR3 sequences, with 12% to 15% as singletons. Sequenced sample: blood. These receptors were taken from a woman aged 18-29 years with Graves' ophthalmopathy.

This clonotype was found once. V is TRBV19 and J is TRBJ2-1, with 11 bases that match TRBD1. CDR1 LNHDA and CDR2 SQIVND come from the germline V gene (reference sequence). After removal of 4 bases from V and 6 bases from J, the junction contained 5 bases not matched to a gene. This CDR3 region has 15 residues. The CDR3 nucleotides are TGTGCCAGTAGTACCGGGACAGGGGGGATCAATGAGCAGTTCTTC. Translating gives CASSTGTGGINEQFF. Using reference TRBV19 and TRBJ2-1 for the parts outside the CDR3, the full variable domain is DGGITQSPKYLFRKEGQNVTLSCEQNLNHDAMYWYRQDPGQGLRLIYYSQIVNDFQKGDIAEGYSVSREKKESFPLTVTSAQKNPTAFYLCASSTGTGGINEQFFGPGTRLTVL.

This clonotype was seen ten or more times. The chain has TRBV3-1 and TRBJ1-1, with D hard to call. The germline V gene has CDR1 LGHDT and CDR2 YNNKEL (reference sequence). The CDR3 loop spans 12 amino acids. V dropped 3 bases and J dropped 0 bases, with 2 bases sitting between them. The CDR3 region has the DNA TGTGCCAGCAGCCAGATGAACACTGAAGCTTTCTTT. Protein sequence: CASSQMNTEAFF.

This clonotype was counted a few times. The rearrangement uses TRBV4-2 and TRBJ1-4; the D is unclear. Per germline, CDR1 LGHNA and CDR2 YNFKEQ. Deletions cut 0 bases from V and 2 bases from J, with 16 bases between. The CDR3 consists of 18 residues. CDR3 loop: CASSQDPGLTLTNEKLFF. Here the CDR3 DNA reads TGTGCCAGCAGCCAAGATCCGGGCCTCACACTGACTAATGAAAAACTGTTTTTT.

V is TRBV5-6 and J is TRBJ2-7; 7 bases fit TRBD1. Trimming at V came to 4 bases and at J to 0 bases, leaving 10 bases not matched to a gene. Germline loops: CDR1 SGHDT, CDR2 YYEEEE. This CDR3 spans 16 amino acids. The CDR3 sequence is CASSPTGPLSSYEQYF. In nucleotides, the CDR3 is TGTGCCAGCAGCCCGACAGGGCCGTTAAGCTCCTACGAGCAGTACTTC.

This clonotype was counted many times. The gene calls are TRBV6-1 and TRBJ2-5; D could derive from TRBD1 or TRBD2 (5 bases each). This CDR3 contains 15 residues. Germline values: CDR1 MNHNS, CDR2 SASEGT. Trimming took 6 bases from V and 4 from J, leaving 18 bases between them. The CDR3 region has the DNA TGTGCCAGCAGCCAGGGACCTCAAACTCGAGAGACCCAGTACTTC. It codes for CASSQGPQTRETQYF.

This clonotype appeared many times. J is TRBJ2-7 and V is TRBV20-1, with 8 positions matching TRBD2. Germline lookup yields CDR1 DFQATT and CDR2 SNEGSKA (reference sequence). V shed 5 bases and J 5 bases; nucleotides not matched to a gene: 11. The CDR3 sequence is 14 residues long. The CDR3 region is CSAGPGLVGNEQYF. The CDR3 nucleotides read TGCAGTGCTGGCCCGGGACTAGTCGGCAACGAGCAGTACTTC.

Regarding this clonotype: A clone one base away is much larger, so this may be a read error. This chain's CDR3 is CSVAGSDGTDTQYF. As DNA, the CDR3 is TGCAGCGTTGCGGGCTCCGACGGCACAGATACGCAGTATTTT. This rearrangement joins TRBV29-1 to TRBJ2-3; D gene ambiguous. CDR3 length: 14 residues. In germline, CDR1 is SQVTM, CDR2 ANQGSEA. The ends were cut back, 4 bases at V and 1 base at J, with 12 bases in the middle.

The rearrangement joins TRBV19 to TRBJ2-5; possibly TRBD1 or TRBD2 for D (5 bases each). The CDR3 runs to 16 residues. The germline V gene encodes CDR1 LNHDA and CDR2 SQIVND (reference sequence). The V and J ends lost 0 bases and 5 bases respectively, with 16 bases between them. CDR3: CASSIDRGPNRETQYF. The CDR3, as DNA: TGTGCCAGTAGTATAGATCGGGGACCGAACCGGGAGACCCAGTACTTC.

At least ten counts were recorded for this clonotype. The chain joins TRBV6-1 to TRBJ2-5, with 8 bases that match TRBD1. Germline V gene lookup returns CDR1 MNHNS and CDR2 SASEGT. CDR3 length: 14 amino acids. Germline trimming cut 7 bases from V and 4 bases from J; bases unmatched to any gene: 8. The CDR3 DNA follows: TGTGCCAGCAAGAAAGACAGGGGACCAGAGACCCAGTACTTC. It codes for CASKKDRGPETQYF.

This clonotype was counted ten times or more. The genes are TRBV19 and TRBJ2-6; 7 bases line up with TRBD2. The CDR3 contains 14 residues. The V and J ends lost 7 bases and 2 bases, in that order; junction bases with no gene match: 2. CDR1 is LNHDA and CDR2 is SQIVND in the germline V gene (reference sequence). The CDR3: CASTRGAGANVLTF. In DNA form, the CDR3 reads TGTGCCAGTACCCGGGGGGCTGGGGCCAACGTCCTGACTTTC.

In this sample, this clonotype turned up many times. This chain links TRBV19 with TRBJ2-2; TRBD2 agrees at 12 bases. Per germline, CDR1 LNHDA and CDR2 SQIVND (reference sequence). The CDR3 runs 14 residues. J gave up 7 bases and V 8 bases, and 5 bases lay outside the gene matches. The CDR3 nucleotides read TGTGCCAGTTCTAGCGGGAGGGGGCACGGGGAGCTGTTTTTT. It is translated as CASSSGRGHGELFF. Full variable domain (outside the CDR3, taken from reference TRBV19 and TRBJ2-2): DGGITQSPKYLFRKEGQNVTLSCEQNLNHDAMYWYRQDPGQGLRLIYYSQIVNDFQKGDIAEGYSVSREKKESFPLTVTSAQKNPTAFYLCASSSGRGHGELFFGEGSRLTVL.

This clonotype was seen a single time. The chain combines TRBV4-1 with TRBJ2-6; a weak D match, TRBD2 (6 bases). V was shortened by 2 bases and J by 1 base, with 9 bases between the two germline ends. Per germline, CDR1 MGHRA and CDR2 YSYEKL. This CDR3 spans 16 amino acids. In DNA form, the CDR3 reads TGCGCCAGCAGCCAACCCGCGGGGTCTGGGGCCAACGTCCTGACTTTC. Translating it yields CASSQPAGSGANVLTF.

This clonotype was observed a handful of times. This rearrangement joins TRBV20-1 to TRBJ1-3; 10 bases match TRBD1. CDR1 and CDR2 (germline): DFQATT, SNEGSKA (reference sequence). The trim removed 5 bases at V and 1 base at J, leaving 8 bases unmatched. The CDR3 extends over 16 amino acids. The CDR3 sequence: CSASGTGVKSGNTIYF. The CDR3 bases are TGCAGTGCTTCCGGGACAGGGGTGAAGTCTGGAAACACCATATATTTT.

This clonotype has a count of ten or more. The chain combines TRBV2 with TRBJ2-3; the D gene could be TRBD1 or TRBD2 (5 bases each). V was pared by 5 bases and J by 0 bases, with 12 bases between. The CDR3 is 15 amino acids. The germline V gene encodes CDR1 SNHLY and CDR2 FYNNEI. The CDR3 DNA follows: TGTGCCAGCAGTTATGGGACGATCAGCACAGATACGCAGTATTTT. It encodes CASSYGTISTDTQYF.

This clonotype turned up a few times. This chain connects TRBV4-1 to TRBJ2-3; D is perhaps TRBD2 (5 bases). Trimming left V 1 base short and J 3 bases short, with 11 bases between. CDR1 and CDR2 (germline): MGHRA, YSYEKL. The length of the CDR3 is 15 residues. Here the CDR3 DNA reads TGCGCCAGCAGCCAAGTGCCGGACTCGACAGATACGCAGTATTTT. Translated, it gives CASSQVPDSTDTQYF.

About this clonotype: A much larger clone differs from this one at a single base, so this may be a read error. The conserved phenylalanine or tryptophan is not found at the CDR3 terminus, so this likely reflects a read error. This chain uses TRBV24-1 with TRBJ2-7; no definite D call. The V gene lost 8 bases and the J gene lost 0 bases, with 13 bases spanning the gap. The CDR3 is 14 residues long. Germline V gene sequence: CDR1 KGHDR, CDR2 SFDVKD. As DNA, the CDR3 is TGTGCCACCATTAGGGTTAACAGCTCCTACGAGCAGTACCTC. Amino acids: CATIRVNSSYEQYL.

The sample holds a few counts of this clonotype. V is TRBV19 and J is TRBJ2-2; 7 bases fit TRBD2. The germline CDR1 and CDR2 sequences are LNHDA and SQIVND (reference sequence). With V trimmed by 6 bases and J by 0 bases, 4 bases remained unmatched. The CDR3 runs 15 residues. As DNA, the CDR3 is TGTGCCAGTAGAGATGCGGGGGCGAACACCGGGGAGCTGTTTTTT. Amino acids: CASRDAGANTGELFF. Filled out from reference TRBV19 and TRBJ2-2, the complete variable domain reads DGGITQSPKYLFRKEGQNVTLSCEQNLNHDAMYWYRQDPGQGLRLIYYSQIVNDFQKGDIAEGYSVSREKKESFPLTVTSAQKNPTAFYLCASRDAGANTGELFFGEGSRLTVL.

A few counts support this clonotype. The rearrangement joins TRBV27 to TRBJ2-2; maybe TRBD2 (6 bases). The CDR3 totals 18 residues. Germline CDR1 reads MNHEY; CDR2 reads SMNVEV (reference sequence). V gave up 5 bases and J gave up 4 bases, with 23 bases separating them. CDR3 DNA sequence: TGTGCCAGCAGTCTAGCCGCCCTAGTGGCCGGGAGCACCGGGGAGCTGTTTTTT. Translating gives CASSLAALVAGSTGELFF.

This clonotype was seen at least ten times. The rearrangement uses TRBV7-9 and TRBJ1-2; D not certain. CDR1 and CDR2 (germline): SEHNR, FQNEAQ (reference sequence). V was clipped by 3 bases and J by 4 bases, with 12 bases between them. CDR3 length: 14 residues. CDR3 bases: TGTGCCAGCAGCTTGGGTGGAAATAGCTATGGCTACACCTTC. This gives the protein CASSLGGNSYGYTF. The full variable domain, in which reference TRBV7-9 and TRBJ1-2 provide the parts outside the CDR3, is DTGVSQNPRHKITKRGQNVTFRCDPISEHNRLYWYRQTLGQGPEFLTYFQNEAQLEKSRLLSDRFSAERPKGSFSTLEIQRTEQGDSAMYLCASSLGGNSYGYTFGSGTRLTVV.

This clonotype was counted only a few times. The chain links TRBV11-1 to TRBJ2-1; 8 nucleotides match TRBD2. Unmatched junction bases numbered 10, after V lost 5 bases and J lost 4 bases. Germline V gene lookup returns CDR1 SGHAT and CDR2 FQDESV (reference sequence). The CDR3 is 16 amino acids. CDR3 nucleotide sequence: TGTGCCAGCAGCCCGGAGGGACTAGGATTTTACAATGAGCAGTTCTTC. Its protein is CASSPEGLGFYNEQFF.

In its sample, this clonotype was seen a few times. The chain is built from TRBV7-3 and TRBJ2-2; D may be TRBD2 (6 bases). Between the trimmed V and J ends, which lost 6 bases and 5 bases, there was a span of 16 bases. Germline lookup yields CDR1 SGHTA and CDR2 FQGTGA. This CDR3 has 15 residues. The DNA of the CDR3 is TGTGCCAGCAGTTACCCGCCCGGGGGAACCGGGGAGCTGTTTTTT. Translated, it gives CASSYPPGGTGELFF.

This clonotype was counted a few times. The chain is built from TRBV9 and TRBJ2-1, with 15 bases lining up with TRBD2. The trim removed 0 bases at V and 9 bases at J, leaving 4 bases unmatched. CDR1 and CDR2 from the germline V gene are SGDLS and YYNGEE. CDR3 length: 16 residues. CDR3: CASSVGTGLAGGEQFF. The CDR3 DNA is TGTGCCAGCAGCGTAGGGACGGGACTAGCGGGAGGTGAGCAGTTCTTC.

This clonotype was observed many times. The rearrangement joins TRBV6-1 to TRBJ2-3; possible D gene TRBD2, 5 bases. Per germline, CDR1 MNHNS and CDR2 SASEGT. The CDR3 is 13 residues long. Trimming took off 10 bases at V and 4 bases at J, with 15 bases between the two ends. The CDR3 nucleotides read TGTGCCACTTGGGTAGGAGGCGCAGATACGCAGTATTTT. This gives the protein CATWVGGADTQYF.

This clonotype appeared many times. The CDR3 DNA is TGTGCCAGCAGCTTAGAATCCAGGGTAACAGATACGCAGTATTTT. It specifies CASSLESRVTDTQYF. The chain combines TRBV11-3 with TRBJ2-3; D may be TRBD1 (5 bases). Per the germline V gene, CDR1 is SGHNT and CDR2 is YENEEA. Trimming left V 0 bases short and J 3 bases short, with 10 bases between. The CDR3 extends over 15 amino acids.

This sequence joins TRBV7-9 and TRBJ2-1, with D possibly being TRBD1 or TRBD2 (5 bases each). The CDR3 runs 13 residues. Per the germline V gene, CDR1 is SEHNR and CDR2 is FQNEAQ (reference sequence). Trimming took 5 bases from V and 12 from J, leaving 17 bases between them. CDR3 amino acids: CASSPPRGAAQFF. DNA for the CDR3: TGTGCCAGCAGCCCTCCGAGGGGAGCGGCGCAGTTCTTC. The variable domain in full, completed from reference TRBV7-9 and TRBJ2-1, reads DTGVSQNPRHKITKRGQNVTFRCDPISEHNRLYWYRQTLGQGPEFLTYFQNEAQLEKSRLLSDRFSAERPKGSFSTLEIQRTEQGDSAMYLCASSPPRGAAQFFGPGTRLTVL.

In its sample, this clonotype was seen many times. CDR3 amino acids: CASSFGTGSSYEQYF. CDR3 in DNA: TGTGCCAGCAGTTTTGGGACAGGGAGCTCCTACGAGCAGTACTTC. The chain carries TRBV12-3 or TRBV12-4 and TRBJ2-7; the match to TRBD1 covers 9 bases. The CDR3 runs to 15 residues. V lost 3 bases to trimming and J lost 0 bases; unmatched junction nucleotides: 3.

In this sample, this clonotype turned up many times. The genes are TRBV18 and TRBJ1-2, with D uncertain. CDR3 size: 13 residues. The V end was cut by 3 bases, the J end by 2 bases, with 7 bases between. CDR1 KGHSH and CDR2 LQKENI come from the germline V gene. The CDR3 reads CASSPVGNYGYTF. The CDR3 DNA follows: TGTGCCAGCTCACCGGTGGGAAACTATGGCTACACCTTC.